This record looks at one T cell receptor (beta chain) sequence and its context. Antigen: not known. The PCR contained 60 Vbeta and 13 Jbeta primers. Sequenced by immunoSEQ multiplex PCR; TCRdb stores in-frame clones only, minus some. The sample records under 110,000 clones, over 70% being singletons. The data stem from a study of cytomegalovirus exposure and HLA in healthy donors. Study conclusions and caveats: Data from an earlier analysis indicated that most TCR beta V segments were productive either about 90% or about 30% of the time. A later analysis found common viral pathogens apparently linked to several of the most significant clusters. Diagnosis of cytomegalovirus status made by the classifier reportedly showed high specificity and sensitivity.

The V segment lost 3 bases and the J segment 4 bases; nucleotides outside the gene matches: 9. This CDR3 region has 16 residues. Germline CDR1 is MNHEY and CDR2 is SMNVEV (reference sequence). The sequence was collected from a boy aged 10-17 years in good health and CMV-seronegative. The genes are TRBV27 and TRBJ2-7, with TRBD1 identical over 10 bases. Sequenced: PBMCs. CDR3 nucleotide sequence: TGTGCCAGCAGTTTTACGACAGGGGGCATCGTGTACGAGCAGTACTTC. Translated, it gives CASSFTTGGIVYEQYF.